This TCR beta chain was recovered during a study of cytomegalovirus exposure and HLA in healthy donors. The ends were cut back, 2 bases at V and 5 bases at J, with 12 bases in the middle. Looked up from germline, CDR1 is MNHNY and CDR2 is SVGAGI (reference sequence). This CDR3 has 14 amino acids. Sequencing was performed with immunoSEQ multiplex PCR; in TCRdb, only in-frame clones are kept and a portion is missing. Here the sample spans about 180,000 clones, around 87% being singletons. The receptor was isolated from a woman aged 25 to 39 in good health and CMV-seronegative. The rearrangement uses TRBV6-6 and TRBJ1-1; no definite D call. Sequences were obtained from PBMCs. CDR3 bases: TGTGCCAGCAGTTACGCAACCGCGGGGACTGAAGCTTTCTTT. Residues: CASSYATAGTEAFF.